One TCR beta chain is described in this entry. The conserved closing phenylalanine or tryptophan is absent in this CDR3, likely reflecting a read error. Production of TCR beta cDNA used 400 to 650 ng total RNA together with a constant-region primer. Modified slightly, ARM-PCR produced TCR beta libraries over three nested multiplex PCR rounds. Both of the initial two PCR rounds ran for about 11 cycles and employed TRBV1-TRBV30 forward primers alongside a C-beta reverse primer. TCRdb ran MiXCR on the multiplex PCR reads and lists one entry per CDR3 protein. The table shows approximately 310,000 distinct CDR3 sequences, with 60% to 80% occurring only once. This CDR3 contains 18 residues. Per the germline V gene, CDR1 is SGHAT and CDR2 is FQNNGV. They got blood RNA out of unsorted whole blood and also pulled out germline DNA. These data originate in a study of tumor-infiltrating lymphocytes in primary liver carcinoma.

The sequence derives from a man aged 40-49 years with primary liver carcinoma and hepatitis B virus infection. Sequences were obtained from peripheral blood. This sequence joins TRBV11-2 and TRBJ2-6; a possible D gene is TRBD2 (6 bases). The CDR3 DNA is TGTGCCAGCAGTTTAGTCAGACGGGGGACGGCTGGGGCCAACGTCCTGACTATC. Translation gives CASSLVRRGTAGANVLTI.